These 12 T cell receptor beta chains were sequenced from one sample in a study of T cell clonotyping in hematopoietic cell transplantation. Generated by immunoSEQ multiplex PCR, the TCRdb table keeps only in-frame clones and is missing some. Counted here are 6,000 to 6,500 clones, about 32% occurring once; the ten biggest clones make up around a sixth. This specimen consisted of peripheral blood mononuclear cells, obtained 30 days after allogeneic stem cell transplant. The receptors come from a female patient between 50 and 59 years old who had an allogeneic stem cell transplant from an unrelated donor, so the T cells may come from the graft donor. Some clones in this sample may be carry-over from other donors' samples.

The table lists this clone with a few counts. V is TRBV29-1 and J is TRBJ1-2; TRBD1 is a possible D gene (6 bases). The CDR3 totals 16 residues. Germline values: CDR1 SQVTM, CDR2 ANQGSEA. With 1 base removed from V and 6 bases from J, the gap between germline ends came to 21 bases. CDR3 in amino acids: CSVEGTERIWVNGYTF. Here the CDR3 DNA reads TGCAGCGTTGAAGGGACAGAGAGGATTTGGGTTAATGGCTACACCTTC. The full variable domain, in which reference TRBV29-1 and TRBJ1-2 provide the parts outside the CDR3, is SAVISQKPSRDICQRGTSLTIQCQVDSQVTMMFWYRQQPGQSLTLIATANQGSEATYESGFVIDKFPISRPNLTFSTLTVSNMSPEDSSIYLCSVEGTERIWVNGYTFGSGTRLTVV.

On this clone: Compared with germline, one end of the junction differs, possibly owing to a read error. The rearrangement links TRBV6-5 to TRBJ2-3, with D perhaps matching TRBD2 (5 bases). The CDR3 is made up of 14 amino acids. Germline CDR1 and CDR2: MNHEY and SVGAGI. In DNA, the CDR3 is TGTGCCAGCAGCCCCTCCCTAGCTAGTCATACGCAGTATTTC. Protein product: CASSPSLASHTQYF.

The chain links TRBV28 to TRBJ2-1; possible D gene TRBD2, 5 bases. Germline loops: CDR1 MDHEN, CDR2 SYDVKM. With 8 bases removed from V and 11 bases from J, the gap between germline ends came to 13 bases. CDR3 length equals 11 residues. Here the CDR3 DNA reads TGTGCCAGCCCACGGGAAGGACAGCAGTTCTTC. It encodes CASPREGQQFF.

This clone was detected only a few times. V and J are TRBV14 and TRBJ1-1; D is unclear. The CDR3 is 15 amino acids. V was cut by 3 bases and J by 3 bases, with 14 bases left in between. Per the germline V gene, CDR1 is SGHDN and CDR2 is FVKESK. This CDR3 is CASSHEEWPDTEAFF. CDR3 sequence (DNA): TGTGCCAGCAGCCATGAGGAGTGGCCCGACACTGAAGCTTTCTTT.

V and J are TRBV30 and TRBJ1-2; 9 bases map to TRBD1. CDR1 is GTSNPN and CDR2 is SVGIG in the germline V gene (reference sequence). The CDR3 spans 13 residues. After removal of 7 bases from V and 7 bases from J, the junction contained 10 bases not matched to a gene. Written as DNA, the CDR3 is TGTGCCTCAAACCCGGGACAGGGTAGTGGCTACACCTTC. Its translation is CASNPGQGSGYTF.

The rearrangement uses TRBV30 and TRBJ2-7; perhaps TRBD1 as D (5 bases). V was pared by 4 bases and J by 5 bases, with 15 bases between. The germline V gene has CDR1 GTSNPN and CDR2 SVGIG (reference sequence). This CDR3 contains 13 residues. The CDR3 nucleotides read TGTGCCTGGACCATAGACAGAACCCACGAGCAGTACTTC. Translating it yields CAWTIDRTHEQYF.

This chain links TRBV30 with TRBJ2-7; 9 bases agree with TRBD1. Germline CDR1 is GTSNPN and CDR2 is SVGIG (reference sequence). The ends lost 3 bases at V and 4 bases at J; junction bases unmatched: 10. The CDR3 runs 15 residues. Here the CDR3 DNA reads TGTGCCTGGAGAACCACAGGGGGCGTTAGGTACGAGCAGTACTTC. This encodes CAWRTTGGVRYEQYF.

The rearrangement uses TRBV6-5 and TRBJ2-2; D possibly corresponds to TRBD1 (6 bases). The ends were cut back, 2 bases at V and 8 bases at J, with 15 bases in the middle. The V gene's germline CDR1 is MNHEY and CDR2 SVGAGI. The CDR3 is made up of 15 amino acids. The CDR3: CASSYGRGVKGELFF. In DNA, the CDR3 is TGTGCCAGCAGTTACGGCAGGGGTGTAAAAGGGGAGCTGTTTTTT.

This clone appeared a few times. J is TRBJ1-5 and V is TRBV30; tentative D call: TRBD1 (6 bases). This CDR3 spans 13 amino acids. CDR1 is GTSNPN, CDR2 SVGIG, per germline (reference sequence). V gave up 6 bases and J gave up 11 bases, with 20 bases separating them. The CDR3 DNA reads TGTGCCTGCCAACCCGACTGGGAGGGGGCCCAGCATTTT. It translates to CACQPDWEGAQHF.

Worth noting for this clone: Germline is not matched at one junction end, which may reflect a read error. The chain has TRBV25-1 and TRBJ2-1; 11 nucleotides align to TRBD2. The length of the CDR3 is 14 residues. The germline gives CDR1 MGHDK, CDR2 SYGVNS. The CDR3 sequence: CASSKTSGNNGQFF. CDR3 bases: TGTGCCAGCAGTAAGACTAGCGGGAATAATGGGCAGTTCTTC.

This clone was counted only a few times. V gene TRBV7-6 combines with J gene TRBJ2-1; 8 nucleotides line up with TRBD1. This CDR3 is 14 amino acids long. V shed 7 bases and J 8 bases; nucleotides not matched to a gene: 10. The germline CDR1 and CDR2 sequences are SGHVS and FNYEAQ. In DNA, the CDR3 is TGTGCCAGCACCCGGACAGGGAAAGTCGATGAGCAGTTCTTC. This sequence encodes CASTRTGKVDEQFF. The whole variable domain, remainder taken from reference TRBV7-6 and TRBJ2-1, is GAGVSQSPRYKVTKRGQDVALRCDPISGHVSLYWYRQALGQGPEFLTYFNYEAQQDKSGLPNDRFSAERPEGSISTLTIQRTEQRDSAMYRCASTRTGKVDEQFFGPGTRLTVL.

The rearrangement links TRBV30 to TRBJ1-5; possible D gene TRBD1, 5 bases. The CDR3 runs to 13 residues. Trimming pared 2 bases from V and 7 bases from J, leaving 12 bases between. The germline CDR1 and CDR2 sequences are GTSNPN and SVGIG (reference sequence). DNA of the CDR3: TGTGCCTGGAGTAGGCAGGAGGGGCAGCCCCAGCATTTT. Protein product: CAWSRQEGQPQHF.